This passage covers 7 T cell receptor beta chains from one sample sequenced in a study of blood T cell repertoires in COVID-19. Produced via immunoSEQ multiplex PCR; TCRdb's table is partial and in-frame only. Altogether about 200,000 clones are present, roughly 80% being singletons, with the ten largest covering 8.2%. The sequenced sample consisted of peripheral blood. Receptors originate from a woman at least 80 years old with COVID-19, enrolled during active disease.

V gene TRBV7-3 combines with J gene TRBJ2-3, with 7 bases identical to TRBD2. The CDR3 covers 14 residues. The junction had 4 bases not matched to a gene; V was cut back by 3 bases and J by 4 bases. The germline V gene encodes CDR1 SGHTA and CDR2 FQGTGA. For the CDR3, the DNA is TGTGCCAGCAGCTTTGGTGGGGGGGCAGATACGCAGTATTTT. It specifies CASSFGGGADTQYF.

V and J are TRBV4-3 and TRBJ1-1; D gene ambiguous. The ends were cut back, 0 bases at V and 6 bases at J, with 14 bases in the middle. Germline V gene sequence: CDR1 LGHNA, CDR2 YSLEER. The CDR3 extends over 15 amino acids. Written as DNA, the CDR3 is TGCGCCAGCAGCCAAGATCCGGGGAGTGGGGCTGAAGCTTTCTTT. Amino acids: CASSQDPGSGAEAFF.

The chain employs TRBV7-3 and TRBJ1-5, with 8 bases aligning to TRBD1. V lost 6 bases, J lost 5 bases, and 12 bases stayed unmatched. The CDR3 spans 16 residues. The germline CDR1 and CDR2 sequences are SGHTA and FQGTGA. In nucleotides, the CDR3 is TGTGCCAGCAGTTCTCAGGACAGGGAAGGTCATCAGCCCCAGCATTTT. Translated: CASSSQDREGHQPQHF.

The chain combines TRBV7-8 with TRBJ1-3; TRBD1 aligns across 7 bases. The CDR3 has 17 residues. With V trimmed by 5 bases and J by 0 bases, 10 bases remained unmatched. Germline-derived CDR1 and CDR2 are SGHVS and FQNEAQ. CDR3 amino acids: CASSRNSGTVSGNTIYF. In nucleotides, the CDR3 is TGTGCCAGCAGCCGTAATTCCGGGACAGTCTCTGGAAACACCATATATTTT.

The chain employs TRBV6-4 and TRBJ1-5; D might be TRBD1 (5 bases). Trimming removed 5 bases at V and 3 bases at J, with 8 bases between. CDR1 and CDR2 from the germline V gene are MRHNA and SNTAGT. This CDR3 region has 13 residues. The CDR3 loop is CASSSGPNQPQHF. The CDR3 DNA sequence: TGTGCCAGCAGTTCAGGGCCCAATCAGCCCCAGCATTTT.

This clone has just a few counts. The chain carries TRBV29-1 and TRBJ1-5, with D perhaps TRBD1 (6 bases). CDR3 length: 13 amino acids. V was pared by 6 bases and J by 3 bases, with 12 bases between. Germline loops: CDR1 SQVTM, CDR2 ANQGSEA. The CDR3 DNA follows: TGCAGCGTAGCGACAGGCTCCAATCAGCCCCAGCATTTT. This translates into CSVATGSNQPQHF.

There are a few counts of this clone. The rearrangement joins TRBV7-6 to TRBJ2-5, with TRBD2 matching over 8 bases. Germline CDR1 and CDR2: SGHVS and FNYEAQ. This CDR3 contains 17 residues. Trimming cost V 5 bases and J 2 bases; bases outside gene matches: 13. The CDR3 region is CASSPIGGTRGQETQYF. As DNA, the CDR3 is TGTGCCAGCAGCCCCATCGGTGGGACTAGGGGACAAGAGACCCAGTACTTC.